These 10 T cell receptor beta chains share one sample of origin, sequenced in a study of T cells after yellow fever vaccination. MiXCR, applied by TCRdb to the 5' RACE reads, yields one record per CDR3 protein. The sample shows 500,000 to 650,000 distinct CDR3 sequences, roughly 12% of them seen only once. The sample was PBMCs, taken on the day of the yellow fever booster vaccination. These TCRs come from a man aged 25-45 years who received the YFV17D yellow fever vaccine.

The CDR3 nucleotides read TGTGCCAGCAGCTTAAATGCGGGAGGCGGTGAGCAGTTCTTC. This codes for CASSLNAGGGEQFF. J is TRBJ2-1 and V is TRBV11-3; 8 nucleotides align to TRBD2. CDR1 is SGHNT, CDR2 YENEEA, per germline. J was trimmed by 9 bases and V by 2 bases; bases with no gene match: 6. This CDR3 is 14 amino acids long. Complete variable domain (other parts from reference TRBV11-3 and TRBJ2-1): EAGVVQSPRYKIIEKKQPVAFWCNPISGHNTLYWYLQNLGQGPELLIRYENEEAVDDSQLPKDRFSAERLKGVDSTLKIQPAELGDSAVYLCASSLNAGGGEQFFGPGTRLTVL.

The chain couples TRBV20-1 to TRBJ2-2; 9 nucleotides match TRBD1. The CDR3 length is 14 residues. From germline, CDR1 is DFQATT and CDR2 SNEGSKA (reference sequence). J was trimmed by 5 bases and V by 0 bases; bases with no gene match: 1. DNA for the CDR3: TGCAGTGCTAGAGATGACAGGGGGACCGGGGAGCTGTTTTTT. Translating gives CSARDDRGTGELFF.

This clonotype turned up a few times. This rearrangement joins TRBV20-1 to TRBJ2-5; D call uncertain. Germline V gene lookup returns CDR1 DFQATT and CDR2 SNEGSKA (reference sequence). The V end was cut by 3 bases, the J end by 0 bases, with 8 bases between. CDR3 length: 13 amino acids. The DNA for the CDR3 is TGCAGTGCTAGGGACGGAAACCAAGAGACCCAGTACTTC. This gives the protein CSARDGNQETQYF.

This clonotype appeared many times. V and J are TRBV5-1 and TRBJ2-3; tentatively, D is TRBD2 (6 bases). Trimming removed 3 bases from V and 1 base from J, with 15 bases in between. From germline, CDR1 is SGHRS and CDR2 YFSETQ. The CDR3 runs 16 residues. This chain's CDR3 is CASSSPGGVRTDTQYF. The CDR3 DNA follows: TGCGCCAGCAGCTCCCCCGGGGGAGTACGCACAGATACGCAGTATTTT.

The chain has TRBV15 and TRBJ2-7; D is undetermined. The CDR3 is made up of 13 amino acids. The germline gives CDR1 LNHNV, CDR2 YYDKDF (reference sequence). V shed 5 bases and J shed 2 bases, with 10 bases lying between them. The CDR3 nucleotides are TGTGCCACCAGCCCAGGTTCCCCCTACGAGCAGTACTTC. Encoded protein: CATSPGSPYEQYF.

The V call is TRBV7-2, the J call TRBJ2-7; D uncertain. V was cut by 3 bases and J by 2 bases, with 14 bases left in between. This CDR3 has 15 residues. Germline values: CDR1 SGHTA, CDR2 FQGNSA. CDR3 residues: CASSFSSPRPYEQYF. CDR3 in DNA: TGTGCCAGCAGCTTTTCTTCCCCAAGGCCCTACGAGCAGTACTTC.

This chain's CDR3 is CASSEWNEQFF. The CDR3, as DNA: TGTGCCAGCAGTGAATGGAATGAGCAGTTCTTC. The rearrangement uses TRBV6-1 and TRBJ2-1; D is undetermined. CDR3 length: 11 residues. Germline V gene data show CDR1 as MNHNS and CDR2 as SASEGT. Trimming took 2 bases from V and 7 from J, leaving 3 bases between them.

This chain uses TRBV29-1 with TRBJ2-7, with TRBD2 matching over 9 bases. Germline V lookup: CDR1 SQVTM, CDR2 ANQGSEA. CDR3 size: 15 residues. V shed 6 bases and J 5 bases; nucleotides not matched to a gene: 14. CDR3 in amino acids: CSVPSSASGVNEQYF. In nucleotides, the CDR3 is TGCAGCGTCCCCAGCTCGGCTAGCGGGGTAAACGAGCAGTACTTC.

This clonotype was detected only a few times. The V call is TRBV18, the J call TRBJ2-6; no clear D gene. The length of the CDR3 is 12 residues. The V end was cut by 6 bases, the J end by 4 bases, with 4 bases between. Germline-derived CDR1 and CDR2 are KGHSH and LQKENI. The CDR3 sequence is CASSRGANVLTF. CDR3 sequence (DNA): TGTGCCAGCTCGCGGGGGGCCAACGTCCTGACTTTC.

The chain couples TRBV7-9 to TRBJ1-2, with D tentatively TRBD1 (5 bases). Trimming removed 1 base at V and 4 bases at J, with 10 bases between. This CDR3 is built from 14 residues. Germline assignment: CDR1 SEHNR and CDR2 FQNEAQ (reference sequence). The CDR3 DNA follows: TGTGCCAGCAGCTTAGAGCTGGGACTCTATGGCTACACCTTC. Its protein product is CASSLELGLYGYTF.